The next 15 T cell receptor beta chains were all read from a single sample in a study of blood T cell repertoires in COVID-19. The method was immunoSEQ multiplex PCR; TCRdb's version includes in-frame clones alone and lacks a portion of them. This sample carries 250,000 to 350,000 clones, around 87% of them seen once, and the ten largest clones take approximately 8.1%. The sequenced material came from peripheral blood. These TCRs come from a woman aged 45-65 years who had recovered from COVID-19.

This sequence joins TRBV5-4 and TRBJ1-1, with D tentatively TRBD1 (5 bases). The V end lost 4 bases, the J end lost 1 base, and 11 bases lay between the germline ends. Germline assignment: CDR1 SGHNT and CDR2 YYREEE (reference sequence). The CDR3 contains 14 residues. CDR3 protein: CASSQGGANTEAFF. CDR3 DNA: TGTGCCAGCAGCCAGGGCGGGGCGAACACTGAAGCTTTCTTT.

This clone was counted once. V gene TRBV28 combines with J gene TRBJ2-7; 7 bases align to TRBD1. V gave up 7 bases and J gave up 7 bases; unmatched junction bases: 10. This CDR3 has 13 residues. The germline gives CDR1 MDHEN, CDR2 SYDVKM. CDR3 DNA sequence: TGTGCCAGCAATGAGGGGGCGCTCGAAGAGCAGTACTTC. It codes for CASNEGALEEQYF. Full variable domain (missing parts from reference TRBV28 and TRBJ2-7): DVKVTQSSRYLVKRTGEKVFLECVQDMDHENMFWYRQDPGLGLRLIYFSYDVKMKEKGDIPEGYSVSREKKERFSLILESASTNQTSMYLCASNEGALEEQYFGPGTRLTVT.

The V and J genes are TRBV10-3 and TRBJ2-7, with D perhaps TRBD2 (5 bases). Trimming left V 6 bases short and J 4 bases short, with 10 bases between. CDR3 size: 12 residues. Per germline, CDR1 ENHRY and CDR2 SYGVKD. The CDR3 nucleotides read TGTGCCATCAGAACTAGGAATTACGAGCAGTACTTC. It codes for CAIRTRNYEQYF.

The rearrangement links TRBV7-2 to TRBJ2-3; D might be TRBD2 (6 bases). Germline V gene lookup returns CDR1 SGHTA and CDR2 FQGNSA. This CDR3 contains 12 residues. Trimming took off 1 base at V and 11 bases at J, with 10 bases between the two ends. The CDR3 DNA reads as TGTGCCAGCAGCTTAGTAGCGCGGGAGCAGTATTTT. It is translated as CASSLVAREQYF.

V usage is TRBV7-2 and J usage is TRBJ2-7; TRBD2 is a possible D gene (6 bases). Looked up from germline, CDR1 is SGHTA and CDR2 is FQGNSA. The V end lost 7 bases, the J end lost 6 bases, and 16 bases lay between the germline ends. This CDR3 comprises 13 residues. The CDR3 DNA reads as TGTGCCAGCACCTCTCAGACTAGTGGCGAGCAGTACTTC. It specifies CASTSQTSGEQYF.

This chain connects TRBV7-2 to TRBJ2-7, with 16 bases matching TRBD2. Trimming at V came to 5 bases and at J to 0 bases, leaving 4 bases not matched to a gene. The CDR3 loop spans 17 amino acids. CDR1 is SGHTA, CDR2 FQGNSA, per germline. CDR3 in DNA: TGTGCCAGCAGCCCGGGACTAGCGGGAGGGCCCTCCTACGAGCAGTACTTC. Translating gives CASSPGLAGGPSYEQYF.

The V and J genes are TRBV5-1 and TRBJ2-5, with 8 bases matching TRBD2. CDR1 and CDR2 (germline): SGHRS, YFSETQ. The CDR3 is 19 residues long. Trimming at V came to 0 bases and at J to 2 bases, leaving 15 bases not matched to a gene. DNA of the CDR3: TGCGCCAGCAGCTTGGTTGTTCGCGGGGCTAGCGGGTCACAAGAGACCCAGTACTTC. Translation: CASSLVVRGASGSQETQYF.

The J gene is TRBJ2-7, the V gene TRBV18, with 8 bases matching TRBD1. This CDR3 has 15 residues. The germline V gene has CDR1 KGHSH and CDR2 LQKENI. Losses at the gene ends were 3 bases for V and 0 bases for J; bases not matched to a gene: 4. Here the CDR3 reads CASSPRQGNSYEQYF. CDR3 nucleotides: TGTGCCAGCTCACCGAGACAGGGGAACTCCTACGAGCAGTACTTC.

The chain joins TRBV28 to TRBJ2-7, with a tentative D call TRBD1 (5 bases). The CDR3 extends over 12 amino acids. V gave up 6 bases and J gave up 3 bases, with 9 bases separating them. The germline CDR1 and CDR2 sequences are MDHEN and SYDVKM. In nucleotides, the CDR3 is TGTGCCAGCAGAGGGGATCGCTACGAGCAGTACTTC. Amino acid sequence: CASRGDRYEQYF. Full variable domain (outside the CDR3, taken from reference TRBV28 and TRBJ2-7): DVKVTQSSRYLVKRTGEKVFLECVQDMDHENMFWYRQDPGLGLRLIYFSYDVKMKEKGDIPEGYSVSREKKERFSLILESASTNQTSMYLCASRGDRYEQYFGPGTRLTVT.

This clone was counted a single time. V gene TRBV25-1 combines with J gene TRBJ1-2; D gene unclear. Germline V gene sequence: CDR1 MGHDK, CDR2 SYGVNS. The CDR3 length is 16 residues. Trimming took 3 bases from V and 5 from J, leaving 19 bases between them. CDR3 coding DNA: TGTGCCAGCAGTGACGGGCCGGGATTGGGTGTTTATGGCTACACCTTC. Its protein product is CASSDGPGLGVYGYTF.

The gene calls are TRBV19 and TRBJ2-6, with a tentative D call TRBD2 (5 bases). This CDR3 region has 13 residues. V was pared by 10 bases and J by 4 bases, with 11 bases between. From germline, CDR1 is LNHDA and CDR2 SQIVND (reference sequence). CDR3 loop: CATGGPGANVLTF. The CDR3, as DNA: TGTGCCACCGGAGGACCGGGGGCCAACGTCCTGACTTTC.

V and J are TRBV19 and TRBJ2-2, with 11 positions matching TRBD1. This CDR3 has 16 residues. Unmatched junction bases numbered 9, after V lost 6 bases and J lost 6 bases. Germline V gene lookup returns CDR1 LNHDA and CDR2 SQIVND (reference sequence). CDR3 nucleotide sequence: TGTGCCAGTAGCAGCCGGGACAGGGGGTTCTCCGGGGAGCTGTTTTTT. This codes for CASSSRDRGFSGELFF.

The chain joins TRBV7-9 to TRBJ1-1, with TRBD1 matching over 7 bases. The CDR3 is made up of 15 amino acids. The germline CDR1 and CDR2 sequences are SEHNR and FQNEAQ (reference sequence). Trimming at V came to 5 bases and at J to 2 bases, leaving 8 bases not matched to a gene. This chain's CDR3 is CASSPQGLENTEAFF. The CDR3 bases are TGTGCCAGCAGCCCACAGGGGTTGGAAAACACTGAAGCTTTCTTT.

DNA for the CDR3: TGCGCCAGCAGCCAAGTTCGGGGGGACGCAGATACGCAGTATTTT. Its translation is CASSQVRGDADTQYF. V is TRBV4-1 and J is TRBJ2-3, with 7 bases matching TRBD2. The germline V gene encodes CDR1 MGHRA and CDR2 YSYEKL. The CDR3 runs 15 residues. Trimming removed 1 base from V and 4 bases from J; junction bases left unmatched: 5.

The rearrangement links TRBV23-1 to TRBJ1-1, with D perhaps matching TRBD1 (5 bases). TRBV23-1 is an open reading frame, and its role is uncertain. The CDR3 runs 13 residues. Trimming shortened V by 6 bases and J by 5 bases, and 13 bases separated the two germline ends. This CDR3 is CASRQRGRTEAFF. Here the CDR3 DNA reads TGCGCCAGCAGGCAGCGGGGACGGACTGAAGCTTTCTTT.